One and the same sample provided the 23 T cell receptor beta chains below, sequenced in a study of T cells after yellow fever vaccination. From the 5' RACE reads, TCRdb called clonotypes with MiXCR, one entry per CDR3 protein. The sample includes 300,000 to 400,000 distinct CDR3 sequences, more than 8.5% of them seen just once. This sample comprised PBMCs, obtained on the day of the first yellow fever vaccination. Every receptor here comes from a man between 18 and 35 years old who received the YFV17D yellow fever vaccine.

The rearrangement uses TRBV12-3 or TRBV12-4 and TRBJ1-1; possible D gene TRBD1, 5 bases. This CDR3 comprises 14 residues. V shed 5 bases and J shed 4 bases, with 14 bases lying between them. This CDR3 is CASSPQGGVTEAFF. For the CDR3, the DNA is TGTGCCAGCAGTCCTCAGGGAGGGGTCACTGAAGCTTTCTTT.

Only a few counts were recorded for this clonotype. The chain employs TRBV7-3 and TRBJ2-7, with TRBD1 matching over 9 bases. Germline assignment: CDR1 SGHTA and CDR2 FQGTGA. The CDR3 runs to 15 residues. The V and J ends lost 5 bases and 9 bases, in that order; junction bases with no gene match: 14. This chain's CDR3 is CASSKTGGPSHGQYF. DNA of the CDR3: TGTGCCAGCAGCAAAACAGGGGGCCCCAGTCACGGGCAGTACTTC.

The chain couples TRBV4-2 to TRBJ1-5, with a tentative D call TRBD1 (6 bases). The V and J ends lost 2 bases and 2 bases respectively, with 10 bases between them. The CDR3 consists of 15 residues. Germline-derived CDR1 and CDR2 are LGHNA and YNFKEQ. For the CDR3, the DNA is TGTGCCAGCAGCCAATTTTGGACAGGCAATCAGCCCCAGCATTTT. It encodes CASSQFWTGNQPQHF.

The V gene is TRBV7-2, the J gene TRBJ2-7; D is unresolved. This CDR3 has 14 residues. V was clipped by 2 bases and J by 0 bases, with 8 bases between them. Germline V CDR1 and CDR2: SGHTA, FQGNSA. CDR3 coding DNA: TGTGCCAGCAGCTTAACCTCGAGCTCCTACGAGCAGTACTTC. This gives the protein CASSLTSSSYEQYF. Together with reference TRBV7-2 and TRBJ2-7, the CDR3 gives the full variable domain: GAGVSQSPSNKVTEKGKDVELRCDPISGHTALYWYRQSLGQGLEFLIYFQGNSAPDKSGLPSDRFSAERTGGSVSTLTIQRTQQEDSAVYLCASSLTSSSYEQYFGPGTRLTVT.

This clonotype showed up just a few times. The J gene is TRBJ2-7, the V gene TRBV12-3 or TRBV12-4, with D perhaps assigned TRBD1 or TRBD2 (5 bases each). The V end was cut by 2 bases, the J end by 7 bases, with 18 bases between. The length of the CDR3 is 15 residues. In nucleotides, the CDR3 is TGTGCCAGCAGTTTACCAGGGAGACCTTTACGAGAGCAGTACTTC. This translates into CASSLPGRPLREQYF.

This clonotype was found a few times. This sequence joins TRBV4-1 and TRBJ1-1, with TRBD1 identical over 9 bases. CDR1 is MGHRA, CDR2 YSYEKL, per germline. Unmatched junction bases numbered 8, after V lost 3 bases and J lost 3 bases. The CDR3 sequence is 16 residues long. CDR3 in amino acids: CASSHGTGRGYTEAFF. CDR3 sequence (DNA): TGCGCCAGCAGCCACGGGACAGGGAGAGGTTACACTGAAGCTTTCTTT.

V and J are TRBV29-1 and TRBJ1-2; D not resolved. Trimming cost V 3 bases and J 1 base, with 6 bases left between them. The V gene's germline CDR1 is SQVTM and CDR2 ANQGSEA. The CDR3 runs 12 residues. CDR3 sequence (DNA): TGCAGCGTTGATAGACTTAACTATGGCTACACCTTC. This translates into CSVDRLNYGYTF.

This clonotype has a handful of counts. The genes are TRBV7-9 and TRBJ2-1; D possibly corresponds to TRBD2 (5 bases). V was pared by 1 base and J by 9 bases, with 19 bases between. The CDR3 extends over 16 amino acids. Per germline, CDR1 SEHNR and CDR2 FQNEAQ (reference sequence). As DNA, the CDR3 is TGTGCCAGCAGCTTAGGTCTGCCTAGCTACTACGTTGAGCAGTTCTTC. Protein: CASSLGLPSYYVEQFF.

This clonotype was recorded many times. The chain links TRBV12-3 or TRBV12-4 to TRBJ2-5, with D perhaps TRBD2 (7 bases). CDR3 length: 12 amino acids. Trimming removed 6 bases at V and 4 bases at J, with 9 bases between. CDR3 sequence (DNA): TGTGCCAGCAGCCGGGGGGCAGAGACCCAGTACTTC. It encodes CASSRGAETQYF.

This clonotype was seen a handful of times. The chain recombines TRBV10-3 with TRBJ2-3, with TRBD1 identical over 9 bases. The CDR3 is 14 amino acids. The germline gives CDR1 ENHRY, CDR2 SYGVKD. The V segment lost 3 bases and the J segment 4 bases; nucleotides outside the gene matches: 2. CDR3 nucleotides: TGTGCCATCAGTGACGGGACAGGGTCAGATACGCAGTATTTT. Amino acid sequence: CAISDGTGSDTQYF.

The chain is built from TRBV30 and TRBJ2-7, with D possibly TRBD2 on 6 matching bases. The CDR3 spans 15 residues. The V and J ends lost 5 bases and 6 bases respectively, with 23 bases between them. The germline CDR1 and CDR2 sequences are GTSNPN and SVGIG (reference sequence). The DNA for the CDR3 is TGTGCCTGGGGCCGGGGACTTACCTCTCTGGGCGAGCAGTACTTC. This codes for CAWGRGLTSLGEQYF.

The rearrangement uses TRBV5-1 and TRBJ2-1, with D possibly matching TRBD2 (6 bases). This CDR3 region has 16 residues. Germline CDR1 is SGHRS and CDR2 is YFSETQ. Trimming shortened V by 0 bases and J by 4 bases, and 14 bases separated the two germline ends. In nucleotides, the CDR3 is TGCGCCAGCAGCTTGGTTGAGACTAGACTATACAATGAGCAGTTCTTC. Amino acid sequence: CASSLVETRLYNEQFF.

The V gene is TRBV2, the J gene TRBJ2-1; weak D call: TRBD1 (5 bases). Trimming shortened V by 5 bases and J by 5 bases, and 16 bases separated the two germline ends. The V gene's germline CDR1 is SNHLY and CDR2 FYNNEI. This CDR3 region has 15 residues. Here the CDR3 DNA reads TGTGCCAGCAGTTCCCCTTTCCGACAGCACAATGAGCAGTTCTTC. It translates to CASSSPFRQHNEQFF.

This clonotype has a handful of counts. The rearrangement joins TRBV3-1 to TRBJ1-6; perhaps TRBD1 as D (5 bases). Trimming took off 4 bases at V and 7 bases at J, with 14 bases between the two ends. Germline V gene sequence: CDR1 LGHDT, CDR2 YNNKEL (reference sequence). The CDR3 spans 15 residues. The CDR3 DNA sequence: TGTGCCAGCAGCCCTCTAAGGCGGGGGAATTCACCCCTCCACTTT. Translating gives CASSPLRRGNSPLHF.

The chain combines TRBV5-4 with TRBJ2-5; 9 nucleotides match TRBD2. V was pared by 4 bases and J by 1 base, with 5 bases of the junction left unmatched. The length of the CDR3 is 15 residues. The V gene's germline CDR1 is SGHNT and CDR2 YYREEE (reference sequence). CDR3 region: CASSPSGVRQETQYF. The DNA of the CDR3 is TGTGCCAGCAGCCCTAGCGGGGTCCGCCAAGAGACCCAGTACTTC. Full variable domain (rest looked up from reference TRBV5-4 and TRBJ2-5): ETGVTQSPTHLIKTRGQQVTLRCSSQSGHNTVSWYQQALGQGPQFIFQYYREEENGRGNFPPRFSGLQFPNYSSELNVNALELDDSALYLCASSPSGVRQETQYFGPGTRLLVL.

In this sample, this clonotype turned up a few times. The V gene is TRBV6-5, the J gene TRBJ1-3; D gene unclear. The germline gives CDR1 MNHEY, CDR2 SVGAGI. V was shortened by 2 bases and J by 0 bases, with 14 bases between the two germline ends. The CDR3 totals 17 residues. The CDR3 DNA follows: TGTGCCAGCAGTTACACGGAACCAAATACCTCTGGAAACACCATATATTTT. It yields the protein CASSYTEPNTSGNTIYF.

V is TRBV20-1 and J is TRBJ2-1; TRBD2 matches 12 bases. V shed 7 bases, J shed 9 bases, and the junction held 13 bases outside the gene matches. Germline CDR1 DFQATT, CDR2 SNEGSKA (reference sequence). The CDR3 has 15 residues. In nucleotides, the CDR3 is TGCAGTGTCCCACTAGCGGGGGGCCGAGGGGGTGAGCAGTTCTTC. Its translation is CSVPLAGGRGGEQFF.

The chain employs TRBV4-3 and TRBJ2-2; D is ambiguous. The CDR3 has 18 residues. CDR1 and CDR2 from the germline V gene are LGHNA and YSLEER. V lost 4 bases to trimming and J lost 7 bases, with 25 bases between them. CDR3 in amino acids: CASSPLKRPWLGGGELFF. The CDR3 coding sequence is TGCGCCAGCAGCCCTCTCAAAAGGCCGTGGCTAGGTGGCGGGGAGCTGTTTTTT.

This clonotype was observed a handful of times. This sequence joins TRBV13 and TRBJ1-3, with a weak D call TRBD1 (5 bases). CDR3 length equals 14 residues. V was cut by 4 bases and J by 4 bases, with 11 bases left in between. In germline, CDR1 is PRHDT, CDR2 FYEKMQ (reference sequence). CDR3 bases: TGTGCCAGCAGCTCGGGACCTGCGGGAAACACCATATATTTT. Amino acid sequence: CASSSGPAGNTIYF.

This clonotype occurred a few times. This chain links TRBV6-1 with TRBJ2-3; D gene unclear. The CDR3 runs 16 residues. V was shortened by 0 bases and J by 5 bases, with 15 bases between the two germline ends. Germline V gives CDR1 MNHNS, CDR2 SASEGT. In DNA form, the CDR3 reads TGTGCCAGCAGTGAAGCGGCCAGTCCCTCCGGAGATACGCAGTATTTT. It encodes CASSEAASPSGDTQYF.

This clonotype showed up just a few times. The chain has TRBV19 and TRBJ1-1; D is ambiguous. V lost 4 bases, J lost 0 bases, and 15 bases lay in between. The CDR3 is 16 amino acids. From germline, CDR1 is LNHDA and CDR2 SQIVND (reference sequence). DNA of the CDR3: TGTGCCAGTAGTAAGGCGTGGGGAAAGATGAACACTGAAGCTTTCTTT. Its translation is CASSKAWGKMNTEAFF.

A remark on this clonotype: An end of the junction does not agree with germline; a read error may underlie this. The V gene is TRBV7-7, the J gene TRBJ1-6, with D hard to call. CDR3 size: 14 residues. Germline CDR1 is SSHAT and CDR2 is FNYEAQ (reference sequence). DNA for the CDR3: TGTGCTAGCAGCTCCAGTCGACCGTATTCACCCCTCCACTTT. This gives the protein CASSSSRPYSPLHF. The complete variable domain, with remaining parts taken from reference TRBV7-7 and TRBJ1-6, reads GAGVSQSPRYKVTKRGQDVTLRCDPISSHATLYWYQQALGQGPEFLTYFNYEAQPDKSGLPSDRFSAERPEGSISTLTIQRTEQRDSAMYRCASSSSRPYSPLHFGNGTRLTVT.

The CDR3 bases are TGCGCCAGCAGCCAGCCGACGGGTTTTGGGGCCAACGTCCTGACTTTC. Translated, it gives CASSQPTGFGANVLTF. J is TRBJ2-6 and V is TRBV4-1; unclear D gene. Trimming removed 3 bases from V and 3 bases from J, with 12 bases in between. The CDR3 runs 16 residues. CDR1 is MGHRA, CDR2 YSYEKL, per germline.